This TCR beta chain was observed in a study of cytomegalovirus exposure and HLA in healthy donors (dated by TCRdb to the late 2010s). Looking at the study overall: According to an earlier analysis of 587 of the donors, about 179 million T cells yielded 117 million unique TCR beta sequences and approximately 280 Gb of sequence data. An early release that covered around 590 HLA-typed donors contained approximately 300 gigabases of sequencing data and tens of millions of unique TCR sequences. Among the approximately 400 genotyped donors, around 81% belonged to the genetic ancestry cluster associated with self-reported Caucasian donors. The study was designed to test whether signatures of past pathogen exposure could be identified by cataloging public T cell receptors. Using immunosequencing, the study profiled T cell repertoires from 500 to 800 subjects and related those repertoires to cytomegalovirus serostatus. Along with the approximately 700-subject first cohort, a separate validation cohort of some 130 different subjects was used. High-throughput TCR immunosequencing, statistical association of individual TCRs with disease status, and machine learning were combined to predict cytomegalovirus infection status. To study patterns of TCR occurrence, a later analysis re-analyzed previously published TCR beta repertoires from 650 to 750 donors and added high-resolution HLA genotyping. In the later analysis, no new phenotypic data were used to find candidate immune exposures; instead, reliance was placed on TCR beta sequences and their occurrence across donors. In an earlier analysis of 500 to 650 of the donors, high-throughput TCR beta sequencing was used to judge whether each TCR beta V gene segment behaved as functional or pseudogenic. Donor age, sex, ethnicity and CMV serostatus were compiled alongside the repertoire data. A later genetic analysis used genome-wide SNP genotypes for about 55% of the 666 donors, treating that subset as a discovery cohort. All discovery cohort repertoires had been generated using a single sequencing platform. Both class I and class II loci were covered by HLA typing, at four-digit resolution. The number of donors typed differed by locus, with roughly 620-640 for A, B, C, DRB1 and DQB1, 522 for DQA1, under 610 for DPA1, and some 440 for DPB1. Because of strong linkage in the cohort, roughly five DR-DQ haplotypes were treated as single units for association and clustering. Among 300 to 500 genotyped donors of the cohort, an average of approximately 220,000 unique TCR beta nucleotide sequences was sequenced per donor, of which approximately 19% were non-productive.

Details on this clone: The antigen this receptor binds is unknown. No quality values exist for individual bases; no much larger clone is one base distant.

Trimming takes 5 bases from V and 3 bases from J, and the germline ends sit 13 bases apart. From the cysteine up to the phenylalanine, the CDR3 has a length of 14 residues. The read is trimmed to its CDR3 DNA, 42 bases read in frame from base 1. CDR1 and CDR2, per the germline V gene (reference sequence), are MNHEY and SMNVEV. To prepare the library, the immunoSEQ multiplex PCR assay was applied. For the multiplex PCR, a mixture combining 60 forward primers for TCR Vbeta segments and 13 reverse primers for TCR Jbeta segments was used. Amplification of the CDR3 region of rearranged TCR beta genes was performed with a multiplex PCR assay on genomic DNA. The amplified TCR beta libraries were sequenced on the Illumina HiSeq System as 87-base-pair reads. Per the authors' processing: In a later analysis, roughly 80 million unique TCR beta chains were counted across the 500 to 700 repertoires, and about 10 million of these chains were shared by at least two donors. Raw reads were error-corrected and collapsed into unique sequences with a nearest-neighbor algorithm that merged closely related sequences to remove PCR and sequencing errors. CDR3 sequences were aligned to IMGT reference sequences to assign V, D and J gene segments. Each retained sequence needed at least a six-nucleotide match to both a V gene segment and a J gene segment. Rearrangements were called productive when the CDR3 lacked stop codons and stayed in frame with V and J; all others were non-productive. CDR3 was defined according to IMGT convention as the region running from the second conserved V-encoded cysteine to the conserved J-encoded phenylalanine. The earlier analysis of about 610 of the donors excluded any sequence lacking an unambiguous match to a single V gene segment. In an earlier analysis of a few hundred of the donors, a V segment was called functional when productive rearrangements were above 56.7%, and segregating when the standard deviation between donors exceeded 5%. A statistical classification framework was built for diagnosing cytomegalovirus status from the catalog of TCR beta chain sequences. V and J gene assignment, in a later analysis, came from comparing TCR nucleotide sequences with IMGT/GENE-DB human TR gene sequences. In a later analysis, CDR3 sequences and most-parsimonious VDJ recombination scenarios were assigned using the TCRdist pipeline. In a later analysis, every TCR beta chain was defined by the combination of its CDR3 amino acid sequence and its V-gene family, and reads without a unique V-gene family were dropped. As a way to deal with suspected cross-contamination and a sequencing artifact, a later analysis dropped hundreds of nucleotide sequences that were highly shared and had low generation probability. In a later analysis, a clonal expansion index was calculated for each public chain from normalized within-repertoire ranks of inferred template counts. In a later analysis, generation probabilities were computed using a VDJ recombination model fitted to out-of-frame rearrangements, and the results were checked against IGoR. A later analysis scored TCR-TCR, TCR-HLA and TCR-CMV co-occurrence with hypergeometric tests, applying a repertoire-size bias correction to TCR pairs. To estimate false discovery rates, a later analysis permuted the HLA or CMV assignments 20 times. A later analysis grouped co-occurring TCRs with DBSCAN, adding TCRdist sequence similarity when clustering within HLA-allele-positive subsets. Co-occurrence clustering excluded repertoires with fewer than 30,000 or more than 120,000 public chains, plus five with anomalous nucleotide sharing. The immuneACCESS repertoire file appears here via TCRdb, limited to in-frame rearrangements. These files lack a portion of the clones; in checked studies, under half of the deficit traces to unresolved V genes, and the cause of the others is not known. That table supplies the V and J calls and clone size; D and trimming were determined from the DNA. The sample table contains about 120,000 clones; only one count was recorded for about 68% of them. The ten largest clonotypes hold roughly 9% of the sample.

Results the study describes overall, beyond this receptor: In this cohort, only TCR beta chains were sequenced, and detectable features were limited by the absence of alpha or paired-chain data. Correlated functional status among segregating V segments might be attributable to linkage disequilibrium, but an unknown experimental factor could not be ruled out. A cluster of highly shared sequence variants was judged likely to be a technical artifact of the sequencing pipeline. The study listed 150 to 200 TCR beta chains as associated with cytomegalovirus. Most CMV-associated TCR beta chains appeared to be HLA-restricted in a later analysis, and the HLA associations seemed to be driven largely by CMV exposure. HLA typing was unavailable for some donors at each locus, so association tests used only the typed subset. Some IMGT-functional V segments, including TRBV6-2 and TRBV6-3, could not be distinguished by the 87-base-pair reads and were therefore excluded. In a later analysis, TCR association rates were found to vary across HLA loci, with the most associated TCRs seen for DRB1 alleles and the fewest for HLA-C alleles. The earlier analysis of nearly 600 of the donors excluded roughly 16 rarely observed V segments, including chromosome 9 orphons, because counts were too low. In a later genetic analysis, fewer N-insertions in productive TCRs were reported among donors in an Asian-associated ancestry cluster than the roughly 700-donor mean. Most TCR sequences were observed very rarely across donors, whereas some public TCRs were present in many individuals. Immune exposure information for the cohort was limited to CMV serostatus. A later analysis found that HLA-associated TCR beta chains were more clonally expanded and had lower generation probabilities than equally common non-associated chains. In vitro tests confirmed that a few of the cytomegalovirus-associated TCR beta chains recognize cytomegalovirus antigens. According to the authors, the approach could potentially be generalized to other disease states and immunological phenotypes. When HLA alleles, especially DR and DQ, strongly co-occurred, attributing TCR associations to individual alleles was difficult. A further reported finding was that TCR beta sequences accurately predicted the HLA-A and HLA-B alleles for most subjects in the first cohort. In a later analysis, about 16,000 TCR beta sequences were associated with specific HLA alleles at a false discovery rate of 0.05. The presence/absence analyses assumed that sequencing depth was roughly uniform across donors, and that assumption may not be true. An earlier analysis of around 600 of the donors showed that most TCR beta V segments appeared in productive rearrangements either about 87% or about 30% of the time, which broadly matched IMGT annotations. The classifier was reported to diagnose cytomegalovirus status with high specificity and sensitivity in both the original and validation cohorts. According to a later analysis, parvovirus B19, influenza, CMV and Epstein-Barr virus appeared linked to several top co-occurrence clusters. In a later genetic analysis, a missense DCLRE1C variant was associated with V-gene and J-gene trimming of TCR beta chains, and the association was replicated in an independent cohort.

The cohort consisted of fewer than 700 healthy bone marrow donors. At the time of sampling, all cohort members were nominally healthy, though unrecorded immune exposures were likely present. The donor tested CMV seropositive, placing the donor among the 250 to 350 seropositive members of the cohort. Every donor gave a peripheral blood sample, and the peripheral blood mononuclear cells from that sample were used for TCR beta sequencing. The Qiagen DNeasy Blood Extraction Kit was used to extract genomic DNA from the blood cell samples. The rearrangement joined TRBV27 to TRBJ1-1; too little of a D gene remains to name it. This sequence was found in a woman in her 40s in good health and CMV-seropositive. Sequencing was performed on PBMCs. The CDR3 loop reads CASSPYSEDTEAFF. Read as DNA, the sequence is TGTGCCAGCAGTCCATATTCGGAGGACACTGAAGCTTTCTTT.